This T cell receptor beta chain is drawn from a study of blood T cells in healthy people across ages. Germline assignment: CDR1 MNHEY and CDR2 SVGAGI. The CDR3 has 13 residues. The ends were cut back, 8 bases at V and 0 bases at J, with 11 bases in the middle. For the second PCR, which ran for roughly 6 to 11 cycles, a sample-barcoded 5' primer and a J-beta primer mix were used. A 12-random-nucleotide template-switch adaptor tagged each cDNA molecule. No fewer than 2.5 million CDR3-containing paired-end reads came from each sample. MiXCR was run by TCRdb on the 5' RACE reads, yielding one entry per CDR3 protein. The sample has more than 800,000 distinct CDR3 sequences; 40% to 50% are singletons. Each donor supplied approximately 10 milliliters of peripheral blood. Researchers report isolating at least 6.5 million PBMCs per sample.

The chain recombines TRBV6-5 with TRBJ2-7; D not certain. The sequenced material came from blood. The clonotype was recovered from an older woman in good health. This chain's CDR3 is CASGVAGSYEQYF. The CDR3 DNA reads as TGTGCCAGCGGGGTGGCAGGCTCCTACGAGCAGTACTTC.